The 22 T cell receptor beta chains presented below share a single source sample, sequenced in a study of shared clonotypes between healthy human individuals. Assay used: immunoSEQ multiplex PCR; TCRdb lists only in-frame clones, some missing. The sample has approximately 1,500,000 clones, 95% to 99% seen once. Sequenced: naive CD4+ T cells sorted from blood. The subset: CD45RA+ positively selected. These receptor sequences come from a man in his thirties or forties in good health.

CDR3: CASSVTQGTEAFF. CDR3 bases: TGTGCCAGCAGTGTAACACAGGGGACTGAAGCTTTCTTT. The chain has TRBV6-1 and TRBJ1-1, with 7 bases aligning to TRBD1. V dropped 4 bases and J dropped 5; count of bases not matched to a gene: 4. CDR1 MNHNS and CDR2 SASEGT come from the germline V gene. The CDR3 has 13 amino acids.

The rearrangement links TRBV7-8 to TRBJ2-1; 7 nucleotides match TRBD2. The J segment lost 9 bases and the V segment lost 4 bases, leaving 12 bases of the junction unmatched. CDR3 size: 15 residues. Germline values: CDR1 SGHVS, CDR2 FQNEAQ. The CDR3 spells CASSYVGGPRGEQFF. For the CDR3, the DNA is TGTGCCAGCAGCTATGTGGGAGGGCCTCGCGGTGAGCAGTTCTTC.

The rearrangement links TRBV19 to TRBJ2-7; D may match TRBD1 or TRBD2 (6 bases each). The V end was cut by 2 bases, the J end by 0 bases, with 17 bases between. Per the germline V gene, CDR1 is LNHDA and CDR2 is SQIVND (reference sequence). This CDR3 is 17 amino acids long. The CDR3 bases are TGTGCCAGTAGTATAAACAGTGGGGGGACATTCTCCTACGAGCAGTACTTC. Translation gives CASSINSGGTFSYEQYF.

As DNA, the CDR3 is TGTGCCAGCAGCCTTAGGGACTGGGGAGCAGGTGGCTACACCTTC. Its translation: CASSLRDWGAGGYTF. This chain joins TRBV7-8 and TRBJ1-2; the D gene is possibly TRBD1 (5 bases). CDR1 and CDR2 from the germline V gene are SGHVS and FQNEAQ. V dropped 5 bases and J dropped 7 bases, with 20 bases sitting between them. The CDR3 is 15 amino acids.

This clone was detected only once. The chain combines TRBV7-3 with TRBJ2-6; no clear D. Trimming pared 5 bases from V and 0 bases from J, leaving 23 bases between. This CDR3 contains 20 residues. Germline CDR1 is SGHTA and CDR2 is FQGTGA. The CDR3 nucleotides are TGTGCCAGCAGCCCCAGACACGACCGAGATCTTAGCTCTGGGGCCAACGTCCTGACTTTC. Encoded protein: CASSPRHDRDLSSGANVLTF.

The J gene is TRBJ2-1, the V gene TRBV5-6; maybe TRBD2 (5 bases). CDR3 size: 17 residues. The V end was cut by 2 bases, the J end by 3 bases, with 18 bases between. Per the germline V gene, CDR1 is SGHDT and CDR2 is YYEEEE. The CDR3, as DNA: TGTGCCAGCAGCTTACCCGGACCCCTCCGGGACTACAATGAGCAGTTCTTC. Translating it yields CASSLPGPLRDYNEQFF.

The genes are TRBV30 and TRBJ2-1, with no clear D. The germline V and J ends were trimmed by 1 base and 12 bases, with 10 bases remaining between them. This CDR3 is built from 11 residues. Germline loops: CDR1 GTSNPN, CDR2 SVGIG (reference sequence). The DNA of the CDR3 is TGTGCCTGGAGTGGGTTAATTGGGCAGTTCTTC. Translation: CAWSGLIGQFF.

The chain has TRBV5-4 and TRBJ2-2; D may correspond to TRBD1 or TRBD2 (6 bases each). Germline V gene lookup returns CDR1 SGHNT and CDR2 YYREEE (reference sequence). This CDR3 is built from 13 residues. The V gene lost 2 bases and the J gene lost 9 bases, with 11 bases spanning the gap. DNA of the CDR3: TGTGCCAGCAGCTTTAGGGGGGATCGGGAGCTGTTTTTT. Translated: CASSFRGDRELFF.

The genes are TRBV11-3 and TRBJ2-1, with D uncertain. The CDR3 contains 13 residues. In germline, CDR1 is SGHNT, CDR2 YENEEA. The V gene lost 4 bases and the J gene lost 6 bases, with 10 bases spanning the gap. The CDR3 DNA reads as TGTGCCAGCAGCTGGGTTCGAGGCAATGAGCAGTTCTTC. It is translated as CASSWVRGNEQFF.

V usage is TRBV5-4 and J usage is TRBJ2-7; 7 bases agree with TRBD1. The germline V gene encodes CDR1 SGHNT and CDR2 YYREEE (reference sequence). There are 14 residues in the CDR3. Trimming at V came to 4 bases and at J to 4 bases, leaving 8 bases not matched to a gene. The CDR3 nucleotides read TGTGCCAGCAGCCCCGGGACAGAGTTGTACGAGCAGTACTTC. Protein product: CASSPGTELYEQYF. Combining the CDR3 with reference TRBV5-4 and TRBJ2-7 gives the whole variable domain ETGVTQSPTHLIKTRGQQVTLRCSSQSGHNTVSWYQQALGQGPQFIFQYYREEENGRGNFPPRFSGLQFPNYSSELNVNALELDDSALYLCASSPGTELYEQYFGPGTRLTVT.

The chain employs TRBV28 and TRBJ2-1; the match to TRBD2 covers 13 bases. Germline values: CDR1 MDHEN, CDR2 SYDVKM. The CDR3 consists of 21 residues. With 3 bases clipped from V and 2 bases from J, the junction kept 16 bases outside the gene matches. CDR3 amino acids: CASSFRLKRTSGRGAYNEQFF. The CDR3 nucleotides are TGTGCCAGCAGTTTTCGATTAAAACGGACTAGCGGGAGAGGGGCCTACAATGAGCAGTTCTTC.

Written as DNA, the CDR3 is TGTGCCAGTAGTCCCTCGGGGACAGGGATCGGAAACACCATATATTTT. This sequence encodes CASSPSGTGIGNTIYF. V and J are TRBV19 and TRBJ1-3; TRBD1 matches at 9 bases. This CDR3 is built from 16 residues. CDR1 is LNHDA and CDR2 is SQIVND in the germline V gene (reference sequence). Unmatched junction bases numbered 9, after V lost 5 bases and J lost 4 bases.

The chain recombines TRBV7-2 with TRBJ2-7; D may be TRBD1 or TRBD2 (5 bases each). This CDR3 region has 15 residues. Germline CDR1 and CDR2: SGHTA and FQGNSA. V was trimmed by 5 bases and J by 0 bases, leaving 14 bases between them. CDR3 coding DNA: TGTGCCAGCAGCCTGTGGGACGGTAGCTCCTACGAGCAGTACTTC. Translating gives CASSLWDGSSYEQYF.

The chain recombines TRBV4-3 with TRBJ2-2, with 7 bases aligning to TRBD1. With 2 bases clipped from V and 1 base from J, the junction kept 1 base outside the gene matches. Per the germline V gene, CDR1 is LGHNA and CDR2 is YSLEER. CDR3 length: 15 residues. CDR3 sequence reads: CASSQRQGNTGELFF. As DNA, the CDR3 is TGCGCCAGCAGCCAACGACAGGGGAACACCGGGGAGCTGTTTTTT.

Regarding this clone: This specimen includes other DNA sequences encoding the same CDR3. J is TRBJ2-3 and V is TRBV7-3; the match to TRBD2 covers 7 bases. With V trimmed by 2 bases and J by 6 bases, 2 bases remained unmatched. This CDR3 comprises 13 residues. Germline V gene data show CDR1 as SGHTA and CDR2 as FQGTGA. CDR3 residues: CASSLAGADTQYF. The CDR3 nucleotides read TGTGCCAGCAGCTTAGCGGGAGCGGATACGCAGTATTTT.

The chain carries TRBV7-2 and TRBJ2-1, with 13 bases lining up with TRBD2. The CDR3 has 18 amino acids. Trimming cost V 4 bases and J 0 bases; bases outside gene matches: 6. Germline CDR1 is SGHTA and CDR2 is FQGNSA. The CDR3 reads CASSSRLAGGSSYNEQFF. The DNA of the CDR3 is TGTGCCAGCAGCTCCCGACTAGCGGGGGGAAGCTCCTACAATGAGCAGTTCTTC. Combining the CDR3 with reference TRBV7-2 and TRBJ2-1 gives the whole variable domain GAGVSQSPSNKVTEKGKDVELRCDPISGHTALYWYRQSLGQGLEFLIYFQGNSAPDKSGLPSDRFSAERTGGSVSTLTIQRTQQEDSAVYLCASSSRLAGGSSYNEQFFGPGTRLTVL.

This clone was counted once. The V call is TRBV7-9, the J call TRBJ2-3, with D maybe TRBD2 (5 bases). Germline CDR1 SEHNR, CDR2 FQNEAQ (reference sequence). This CDR3 is 14 amino acids long. The V end lost 5 bases, the J end lost 2 bases, and 11 bases lay between the germline ends. The CDR3 sequence: CASSQLGDTDTQYF. The CDR3 region has the DNA TGTGCCAGCAGCCAACTCGGGGACACAGATACGCAGTATTTT.

The chain combines TRBV5-4 with TRBJ2-3; the match to TRBD1 covers 10 bases. This CDR3 is 17 amino acids long. Germline V CDR1 and CDR2: SGHNT, YYREEE (reference sequence). V dropped 4 bases and J dropped 0; count of bases not matched to a gene: 8. DNA for the CDR3: TGTGCCAGCAGCCCCGGGACAGGGGCAACTAGCACAGATACGCAGTATTTT. Amino acid sequence: CASSPGTGATSTDTQYF.

The CDR3 region is CASSQFLWGVDEQYF. DNA for the CDR3: TGTGCCAGCAGCCAGTTTCTCTGGGGTGTGGACGAGCAGTACTTC. The gene calls are TRBV5-6 and TRBJ2-7; D remains unclear. The V and J ends lost 4 bases and 5 bases respectively, with 19 bases between them. The CDR3 runs 15 residues. Germline assignment: CDR1 SGHDT and CDR2 YYEEEE.

This sequence joins TRBV4-2 and TRBJ2-7, with 11 bases fitting TRBD2. Germline assignment: CDR1 LGHNA and CDR2 YNFKEQ. The CDR3 runs 19 residues. V was clipped by 0 bases and J by 0 bases; unmatched bases: 10. CDR3 amino acids: CASSQEGPIAGGSSYEQYF. The CDR3 region has the DNA TGTGCCAGCAGCCAAGAAGGCCCGATAGCGGGAGGGAGCTCCTACGAGCAGTACTTC.

This chain connects TRBV2 to TRBJ2-2, with D unresolved. V shed 9 bases and J shed 4 bases, with 15 bases lying between them. CDR1 and CDR2 from the germline V gene are SNHLY and FYNNEI. The CDR3 has 14 residues. The CDR3 nucleotides are TGTGCCAGTGTGTGGGATCAAGGCACCGGGGAGCTGTTTTTT. Its translation: CASVWDQGTGELFF.

The V and J genes are TRBV11-3 and TRBJ2-2; D not certain. The CDR3 loop spans 16 amino acids. With 1 base removed from V and 0 bases from J, the gap between germline ends came to 9 bases. Germline V gene lookup returns CDR1 SGHNT and CDR2 YENEEA. The CDR3 nucleotides read TGTGCCAGCAGCTTAGTTCTTGGAGCGAACACCGGGGAGCTGTTTTTT. Amino acids: CASSLVLGANTGELFF.